These T cell receptor beta chains were read from a single sample in a study of T cell responses to AZD1222 COVID-19 vaccine. Profiled with immunoSEQ multiplex PCR; TCRdb holds only in-frame clones, not every one. The data hold 150,000 or so clones, with about 94% observed a single time. The material sequenced was peripheral blood, taken on day 0 of AZD1222 vaccination. These receptors were obtained from an adult in good health. CDR3s include the opening cysteine and the closing phenylalanine or tryptophan. The order of the fields is clone size, J gene, V gene, D gene, CDR3 protein, CDR3 DNA. A D gene is named only where the DNA matches it firmly. Size is omitted from some rows. Given values are once, few, many or a class for expanded clones.

abundance: NA
j_gene: TRBJ2-5
v_gene: TRBV5-6
d_gene: NA
CDR3aa: CASSLWGGSQETQYF
CDR3nt: TGTGCCAGCAGCTTGTGGGGTGGCAGTCAAGAGACCCAGTACTTC

abundance: NA
j_gene: TRBJ2-2
v_gene: TRBV6-5
d_gene: NA
CDR3aa: CASRFGRVTGELFF
CDR3nt: TGTGCCAGCAGATTCGGACGGGTCACCGGGGAGCTGTTTTTT

abundance: once
j_gene: TRBJ2-1
v_gene: TRBV7-3
d_gene: TRBD2
CDR3aa: CASSPKTSGNEQFF
CDR3nt: TGTGCCAGCAGCCCAAAGACTAGCGGGAATGAGCAGTTCTTC

abundance: NA
j_gene: TRBJ2-1
v_gene: TRBV5-1
d_gene: TRBD2
CDR3aa: CASSSRLAGYNEQFF
CDR3nt: TGCGCCAGCAGCTCAAGACTAGCGGGGTACAATGAGCAGTTCTTC

abundance: NA
j_gene: TRBJ2-7
v_gene: TRBV5-6
d_gene: NA
CDR3aa: CASSLKGHYEQYF
CDR3nt: TGTGCCAGCAGCTTGAAGGGTCACTACGAGCAGTACTTC

abundance: NA
j_gene: TRBJ2-1
v_gene: TRBV12-5
d_gene: NA
CDR3aa: CASQVYNEQFF
CDR3nt: TGTGCTAGTCAGGTCTACAATGAGCAGTTCTTC

abundance: NA
j_gene: TRBJ2-5
v_gene: TRBV7-9
d_gene: TRBD1
CDR3aa: CASSRRTGGGETQYF
CDR3nt: TGTGCCAGCAGCAGGCGGACAGGGGGCGGTGAGACCCAGTACTTC

abundance: NA
j_gene: TRBJ2-7
v_gene: TRBV30
d_gene: NA
CDR3aa: CAWSVWDLEQYF
CDR3nt: TGTGCCTGGAGTGTTTGGGACTTGGAGCAGTACTTC

abundance: once
j_gene: TRBJ2-6
v_gene: TRBV24-1
d_gene: NA
CDR3aa: CATSDSGANVLTF
CDR3nt: TGTGCCACCAGTGATAGTGGGGCCAACGTCCTGACTTTC

abundance: NA
j_gene: TRBJ2-3
v_gene: TRBV27
d_gene: TRBD1
CDR3aa: CASSPRDRATDTQYF
CDR3nt: TGTGCCAGCAGTCCCCGGGACAGGGCAACAGATACGCAGTATTTT

abundance: NA
j_gene: TRBJ2-3
v_gene: TRBV6-5
d_gene: NA
CDR3aa: CASSLFGTDTQYF
CDR3nt: TGTGCCAGCAGCCTGTTTGGCACAGATACGCAGTATTTT

abundance: NA
j_gene: TRBJ2-5
v_gene: TRBV6-5
d_gene: TRBD1
CDR3aa: CASRGGGKETQYF
CDR3nt: TGTGCCAGCAGAGGGGGCGGAAAAGAGACCCAGTACTTC

abundance: few
j_gene: TRBJ2-1
v_gene: TRBV27
d_gene: TRBD2
CDR3aa: CASSLGSGRYNEQFF
CDR3nt: TGTGCCAGCAGTTTGGGTAGCGGGAGGTACAATGAGCAGTTCTTC

abundance: once
j_gene: TRBJ1-5
v_gene: TRBV12-5
d_gene: NA
CDR3aa: CASGEGNPVGSNQPQHF
CDR3nt: TGTGCTAGCGGAGAGGGTAACCCAGTGGGAAGCAATCAGCCCCAGCATTTT

abundance: NA
j_gene: TRBJ2-6
v_gene: TRBV28
d_gene: NA
CDR3aa: CASSLWGPGANVLTF
CDR3nt: TGTGCCAGCAGTTTATGGGGACCTGGGGCCAACGTCCTGACTTTC

abundance: NA
j_gene: TRBJ2-6
v_gene: TRBV5-8
d_gene: NA
CDR3aa: CASSRGMRGRTSSGANVLTF
CDR3nt: TGTGCCAGCAGCCGGGGTATGAGGGGACGGACTTCCTCTGGGGCCAACGTCCTGACTTTC

abundance: few
j_gene: TRBJ1-5
v_gene: TRBV19
d_gene: NA
CDR3aa: CASSRAGGTNQPQHF
CDR3nt: TGTGCCAGTAGTAGGGCTGGGGGCACGAATCAGCCCCAGCATTTT

abundance: NA
j_gene: TRBJ1-4
v_gene: TRBV29-1
d_gene: NA
CDR3aa: CSGRRGEEKLFF
CDR3nt: TGCAGCGGCCGACGTGGGGAAGAAAAACTGTTTTTT

abundance: NA
j_gene: TRBJ1-2
v_gene: TRBV9
d_gene: TRBD1
CDR3aa: CASSAWTGANNYGYTF
CDR3nt: TGTGCCAGCAGCGCCTGGACAGGGGCCAATAACTATGGCTACACCTTC

abundance: few
j_gene: TRBJ1-4
v_gene: TRBV28
d_gene: NA
CDR3aa: CASSHSLPNEKLFF
CDR3nt: TGTGCCAGCAGTCACAGCCTTCCAAATGAAAAACTGTTTTTT

abundance: NA
j_gene: TRBJ1-1
v_gene: TRBV5-4
d_gene: NA
CDR3aa: CASRPGGEPKSAFF
CDR3nt: TGTGCCAGCAGACCGGGAGGAGAGCCGAAGTCAGCTTTCTTT

abundance: once
j_gene: TRBJ2-2
v_gene: TRBV3-1/TRBV3-2
d_gene: NA
CDR3aa: CASSQEFGRRNTGELFF
CDR3nt: TGTGCCAGCAGCCAAGAGTTCGGCCGACGGAACACCGGGGAGCTGTTTTTT

abundance: NA
j_gene: TRBJ2-7
v_gene: TRBV28
d_gene: TRBD2
CDR3aa: CASRSGGPYEQYF
CDR3nt: TGTGCCAGCAGGAGCGGGGGCCCCTACGAGCAGTACTTC

abundance: NA
j_gene: TRBJ2-5
v_gene: TRBV29-1
d_gene: NA
CDR3aa: CSANEGGQKETQYF
CDR3nt: TGCAGCGCTAACGAGGGGGGACAGAAAGAGACCCAGTACTTC

abundance: NA
j_gene: TRBJ2-7
v_gene: TRBV5-1
d_gene: NA
CDR3aa: CASSLVGRTFGQYF
CDR3nt: TGCGCCAGCAGCTTGGTAGGGAGGACCTTCGGGCAGTACTTC

abundance: NA
j_gene: TRBJ2-1
v_gene: TRBV7-2
d_gene: TRBD2
CDR3aa: CASSLNAGGPFNEQFF
CDR3nt: TGTGCCAGCAGCTTAAATGCGGGAGGGCCTTTCAATGAGCAGTTCTTC

abundance: NA
j_gene: TRBJ1-2
v_gene: TRBV10-2
d_gene: NA
CDR3aa: CASSEMMMGTGYGYTF
CDR3nt: TGCGCCAGCAGCGAAATGATGATGGGAACAGGGTACGGCTACACCTTC

abundance: NA
j_gene: TRBJ1-2
v_gene: TRBV6-2/TRBV6-3
d_gene: NA
CDR3aa: CASSYAVANYGYTF
CDR3nt: TGTGCCAGCAGTTACGCGGTCGCTAACTATGGCTACACCTTC

abundance: NA
j_gene: TRBJ1-5
v_gene: TRBV12-3/TRBV12-4
d_gene: NA
CDR3aa: CASSTGMWVPQHF
CDR3nt: TGTGCCAGCAGTACAGGGATGTGGGTGCCCCAGCATTTT

abundance: NA
j_gene: TRBJ2-5
v_gene: TRBV5-1
d_gene: NA
CDR3aa: CASSPGPQETQYF
CDR3nt: TGCGCCAGCAGCCCGGGGCCTCAAGAGACCCAGTACTTC

abundance: NA
j_gene: TRBJ2-1
v_gene: TRBV12-5
d_gene: TRBD2
CDR3aa: CASVTGTSGINEQFF
CDR3nt: TGTGCTAGTGTTACCGGGACTAGCGGGATCAATGAGCAGTTCTTC

abundance: NA
j_gene: TRBJ2-7
v_gene: TRBV10-3
d_gene: TRBD1
CDR3aa: CAISDLTDRSEQYF
CDR3nt: TGTGCCATCAGTGACCTTACGGACAGGTCCGAGCAGTACTTC

abundance: NA
j_gene: TRBJ2-7
v_gene: TRBV5-6
d_gene: TRBD2
CDR3aa: CASSRAGVLTYEQYF
CDR3nt: TGTGCCAGCAGCAGGGCGGGAGTCTTGACCTACGAGCAGTACTTC

abundance: once
j_gene: TRBJ2-5
v_gene: TRBV6-4
d_gene: NA
CDR3aa: CASSAEGSGASGTQYF
CDR3nt: TGTGCCAGCAGTGCCGAAGGTAGCGGAGCCTCGGGGACCCAGTACTTC

abundance: NA
j_gene: TRBJ2-2
v_gene: TRBV19
d_gene: TRBD2
CDR3aa: CASTDIAGLNTGELFF
CDR3nt: TGTGCCAGTACCGACATAGCGGGCCTCAACACCGGGGAGCTGTTTTTT

abundance: NA
j_gene: TRBJ2-1
v_gene: TRBV9
d_gene: NA
CDR3aa: CASSEYTGEQFF
CDR3nt: TGTGCCAGCAGCGAGTACACTGGTGAGCAGTTCTTC

abundance: NA
j_gene: TRBJ1-1
v_gene: TRBV12-3/TRBV12-4
d_gene: NA
CDR3aa: CASSLEGNTEAFF
CDR3nt: TGTGCCAGCAGTTTAGAGGGAAACACTGAAGCTTTCTTT

abundance: NA
j_gene: TRBJ2-1
v_gene: TRBV5-4
d_gene: TRBD2
CDR3aa: CASSLRLAGVNEQFF
CDR3nt: TGTGCCAGCAGCTTGCGACTAGCGGGAGTAAACGAGCAGTTCTTC

abundance: NA
j_gene: TRBJ2-3
v_gene: TRBV5-1
d_gene: NA
CDR3aa: CASSSGGNPDTQYF
CDR3nt: TGCGCCAGCAGCTCCGGCGGGAACCCAGATACGCAGTATTTT

abundance: NA
j_gene: TRBJ1-3
v_gene: TRBV2
d_gene: NA
CDR3aa: CASRADKNSGNTIYF
CDR3nt: TGTGCCAGCAGGGCCGACAAAAACTCTGGAAACACCATATATTTT

abundance: few
j_gene: TRBJ2-5
v_gene: TRBV6-5
d_gene: NA
CDR3aa: CASSYLRGQETQYF
CDR3nt: TGTGCCAGCAGTTACCTCCGGGGTCAAGAGACCCAGTACTTC